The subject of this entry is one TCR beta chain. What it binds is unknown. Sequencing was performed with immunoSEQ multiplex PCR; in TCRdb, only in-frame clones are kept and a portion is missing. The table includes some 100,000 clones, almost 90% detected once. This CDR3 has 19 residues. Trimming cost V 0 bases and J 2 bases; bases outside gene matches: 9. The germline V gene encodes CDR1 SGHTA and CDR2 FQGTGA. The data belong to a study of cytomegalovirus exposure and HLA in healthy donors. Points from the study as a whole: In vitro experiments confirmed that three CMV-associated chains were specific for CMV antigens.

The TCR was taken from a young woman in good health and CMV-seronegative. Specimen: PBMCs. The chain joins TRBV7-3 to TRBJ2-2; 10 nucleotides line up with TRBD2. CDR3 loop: CASSLTLAGGLLNTGELFF. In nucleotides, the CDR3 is TGTGCCAGCAGCTTAACGTTAGCGGGGGGCCTCCTTAACACCGGGGAGCTGTTTTTT.